The clone carrying this T cell receptor (beta chain) occurred a few times. The target antigen is unknown. Germline values: CDR1 SGHVS, CDR2 FNYEAQ. J gave up 2 bases and V 6 bases, and 9 bases lay outside the gene matches. This CDR3 has 15 amino acids. The sample belongs to a study of cytomegalovirus exposure and HLA in healthy donors. General study findings and limits: High sensitivity and specificity were reportedly achieved when the classifier diagnosed cytomegalovirus status. TCR beta sequences reportedly predicted most subjects' HLA-A and HLA-B alleles accurately.

The study ran its PCR with 60 Vbeta and 13 Jbeta primers. Authors' data handling: Later analysis identified roughly 84 million unique TCR beta chains, some 10 million shared. The data were produced by immunoSEQ multiplex PCR, yet TCRdb's version contains in-frame clones alone and is incomplete. From that table come the V and J calls and clone size; the DNA was used to work out D and trimming. Found here are about 170,000 clones, around 76% of them singletons; the top ten hold about 2.1%. The receptor was isolated from a female donor in good health and CMV-seronegative. The V and J genes are TRBV7-6 and TRBJ2-5; 7 nucleotides line up with TRBD2. The sample consisted of PBMCs. DNA of the CDR3: TGTGCCAGCAGGAGCAGCGGGGTGCGTCAAGAGACCCAGTACTTC. Protein sequence: CASRSSGVRQETQYF.